Following are 28 T cell receptor beta chains from one sample sequenced in a study of identical twins. Each CDR3 protein gets one entry after TCRdb re-called the 5' RACE reads with MiXCR. The data hold 690,000 or so distinct CDR3 sequences, with more than 6.5% observed a single time. The same data also went into a second study, on yellow fever vaccine responses in identical twins.

The sequencing sample was made of PBMCs. Receptors originate from a woman aged 18-30 years in good health.

This clonotype was picked up many times. The chain links TRBV4-3 to TRBJ2-2; perhaps TRBD1 as D (6 bases). Germline V CDR1 and CDR2: LGHNA, YSLEER. V lost 0 bases and J 5 bases, leaving 16 bases between the germline ends. This CDR3 has 17 residues. The DNA for the CDR3 is TGCGCCAGCAGCCAAGATCTACAGGGAATAGTGACCGGGGAGCTGTTTTTT. Amino acids: CASSQDLQGIVTGELFF.

In this sample, this clonotype turned up a few times. The chain links TRBV12-3 or TRBV12-4 to TRBJ2-5, with 9 bases that match TRBD1. The CDR3 is 15 residues long. V shed 6 bases and J 4 bases; nucleotides not matched to a gene: 9. The CDR3 sequence is CASRTTRDRVETQYF. Here the CDR3 DNA reads TGTGCCAGCAGGACCACCCGGGACAGGGTAGAGACCCAGTACTTC.

This clonotype was counted a few times. This chain uses TRBV25-1 with TRBJ2-1; D unclear. This CDR3 has 10 amino acids. V was shortened by 8 bases and J by 6 bases, with 5 bases between the two germline ends. Germline-derived CDR1 and CDR2 are MGHDK and SYGVNS. The CDR3 nucleotides are TGTGCCAGCGGCCCCAATGAGCAGTTCTTC. It specifies CASGPNEQFF. The complete variable domain, with remaining parts taken from reference TRBV25-1 and TRBJ2-1, reads EADIYQTPRYLVIGTGKKITLECSQTMGHDKMYWYQQDPGMELHLIHYSYGVNSTEKGDLSSESTVSRIRTEHFPLTLESARPSHTSQYLCASGPNEQFFGPGTRLTVL.

Note on this clonotype: A much larger clone sits a single nucleotide away, making a read error possible. Here the CDR3 omits its conserved ending phenylalanine or tryptophan, so a read error is the likely source. This chain connects TRBV5-1 to TRBJ2-3; 11 nucleotides align to TRBD1. Germline CDR1 and CDR2: SGHRS and YFSETQ. CDR3 length: 17 residues. Trimming took 4 bases from V and 0 from J; bases not matched to a gene: 7. CDR3 region: CASSTTGTGGSTDTQYL. The CDR3 region has the DNA TGCGCCAGCAGCACTACCGGGACAGGGGGTAGCACAGATACGCAGTATTTA.

The genes are TRBV28 and TRBJ2-1; 15 bases fit TRBD2. V dropped 4 bases and J dropped 3; count of bases not matched to a gene: 16. CDR1 MDHEN and CDR2 SYDVKM come from the germline V gene. CDR3 size: 21 residues. The CDR3, as DNA: TGTGCCAGCAGTTACAAACATCGAAGGACTAGCGGGAGGGTTAACTACAATGAGCAGTTCTTC. Its translation is CASSYKHRRTSGRVNYNEQFF.

This clonotype was seen only a few times. The chain carries TRBV4-2 and TRBJ2-5; TRBD2 might be the D (5 bases). V lost 2 bases, J lost 5 bases, and 12 bases lay in between. The V gene's germline CDR1 is LGHNA and CDR2 YNFKEQ. This CDR3 contains 14 residues. The CDR3 loop is CASSQRGSAETQYF. As DNA, the CDR3 is TGTGCCAGCAGCCAACGCGGGTCTGCGGAGACCCAGTACTTC.

There are a few counts of this clonotype. The rearrangement uses TRBV12-3 or TRBV12-4 and TRBJ2-1; 8 bases match TRBD2. Trimming removed 5 bases from V and 8 bases from J; junction bases left unmatched: 14. The CDR3 runs 16 residues. The CDR3 region is CASSKTGTRGNHEQFF. The CDR3 bases are TGTGCCAGCAGTAAAACCGGGACTAGGGGGAACCATGAGCAGTTCTTC.

This clonotype was detected only a few times. As DNA, the CDR3 is TGTGCCAGCAGTTTCAACAGGGTCGTAGCTTTCTTT. Amino acids: CASSFNRVVAFF. The V gene is TRBV12-3 or TRBV12-4, the J gene TRBJ1-1; possible D gene TRBD1, 6 bases. The ends were cut back, 3 bases at V and 10 bases at J, with 12 bases in the middle. This CDR3 is 12 amino acids long.

The V and J genes are TRBV28 and TRBJ2-4; weak D call: TRBD2 (5 bases). Trimming stripped 6 bases from V and 0 bases from J, with 18 bases between. Germline CDR1 and CDR2: MDHEN and SYDVKM. The CDR3 spans 17 residues. In DNA, the CDR3 is TGTGCCAGCAGCGGAGCGGACGGTGATCTAGCCAAAAACATTCAGTACTTC. The encoded protein is CASSGADGDLAKNIQYF.

Many counts were recorded for this clonotype. V gene TRBV12-3 or TRBV12-4 combines with J gene TRBJ2-7, with 7 bases lining up with TRBD2. The CDR3 is 14 amino acids. With 1 base clipped from V and 2 bases from J, the junction kept 2 bases outside the gene matches. CDR3 protein: CASSLEAGPYEQYF. DNA for the CDR3: TGTGCCAGCAGTTTAGAAGCGGGACCCTACGAGCAGTACTTC.

Many counts were recorded for this clonotype. This chain links TRBV28 with TRBJ2-3, with 9 bases matching TRBD2. Germline values: CDR1 MDHEN, CDR2 SYDVKM. CDR3 length: 16 amino acids. V dropped 5 bases and J dropped 3; count of bases not matched to a gene: 9. CDR3 protein: CASSAHSGSSTDTQYF. The CDR3 coding sequence is TGTGCCAGCAGTGCACATAGCGGGAGTTCGACAGATACGCAGTATTTT.

This clonotype has ten or more counts. The chain combines TRBV3-1 with TRBJ2-7; TRBD2 agrees at 10 bases. The germline V gene has CDR1 LGHDT and CDR2 YNNKEL (reference sequence). The CDR3 is made up of 17 amino acids. The J segment lost 0 bases and the V segment lost 3 bases, leaving 8 bases of the junction unmatched. Here the CDR3 DNA reads TGTGCCAGCAGCCAGGGGGGACTAGCGTTTAGCTCCTACGAGCAGTACTTC. Its protein is CASSQGGLAFSSYEQYF.

This clonotype was seen more than once but under ten times. The chain carries TRBV20-1 and TRBJ2-2, with D tentatively TRBD1 (5 bases). Trimming removed 3 bases from V and 2 bases from J, with 13 bases in between. Per the germline V gene, CDR1 is DFQATT and CDR2 is SNEGSKA (reference sequence). The CDR3 contains 15 residues. In DNA, the CDR3 is TGCAGTGCTAGCCTTCAGGGAAGAAACACCGGGGAGCTGTTTTTT. This gives the protein CSASLQGRNTGELFF.

The chain combines TRBV24-1 with TRBJ2-1; 8 nucleotides align to TRBD2. The CDR3 covers 13 residues. V lost 0 bases to trimming and J lost 14 bases; unmatched junction nucleotides: 5. Germline assignment: CDR1 KGHDR and CDR2 SFDVKD. CDR3 DNA sequence: TGTGCCACCAGTGATTTGGCGGCGGGAGGAGAGTTCTTC. This encodes CATSDLAAGGEFF.

This chain links TRBV14 with TRBJ2-1; D uncertain. V was pared by 1 base and J by 0 bases, with 10 bases between. Per the germline V gene, CDR1 is SGHDN and CDR2 is FVKESK. The CDR3 has 16 amino acids. The DNA for the CDR3 is TGTGCCAGCAGCCAAGCGCCTACAAGCTCCTACAATGAGCAGTTCTTC. This codes for CASSQAPTSSYNEQFF. Full variable domain (outside the CDR3, taken from reference TRBV14 and TRBJ2-1): EAGVTQFPSHSVIEKGQTVTLRCDPISGHDNLYWYRRVMGKEIKFLLHFVKESKQDESGMPNNRFLAERTGGTYSTLKVQPAELEDSGVYFCASSQAPTSSYNEQFFGPGTRLTVL.

This clonotype was counted many times. The chain recombines TRBV29-1 with TRBJ2-6; a possible D gene is TRBD2 (5 bases). The length of the CDR3 is 13 residues. Trimming removed 6 bases from V and 3 bases from J, with 9 bases in between. Germline assignment: CDR1 SQVTM and CDR2 ANQGSEA. This CDR3 reads CSVKGGGANVLTF. For the CDR3, the DNA is TGCAGCGTCAAAGGAGGTGGGGCCAACGTCCTGACTTTC.

This clonotype has ten or more counts. The chain carries TRBV29-1 and TRBJ1-2; the D gene is possibly TRBD1 (5 bases). The germline V gene encodes CDR1 SQVTM and CDR2 ANQGSEA. This CDR3 region has 13 residues. Trimming removed 3 bases from V and 4 bases from J, with 12 bases in between. The DNA for the CDR3 is TGCAGCGTTGACATGGGACCGATCTATGGCTACACCTTC. It encodes CSVDMGPIYGYTF.

This sequence joins TRBV7-2 and TRBJ2-1, with D tentatively TRBD1 or TRBD2 (5 bases each). V was clipped by 3 bases and J by 5 bases, with 14 bases between them. The CDR3 is 15 amino acids. Germline-derived CDR1 and CDR2 are SGHTA and FQGNSA. The CDR3 is CASSLRSGTHNEQFF. In DNA, the CDR3 is TGTGCCAGCAGCTTGCGATCCGGGACCCACAATGAGCAGTTCTTC.

This clonotype was seen ten or more times. This chain connects TRBV6-2 or TRBV6-3 to TRBJ2-7; TRBD1 agrees at 8 bases. The CDR3 contains 13 residues. Trimming at V came to 6 bases and at J to 5 bases, leaving 6 bases not matched to a gene. CDR1 and CDR2 (germline): MNHEY, SVGEGT. CDR3 DNA sequence: TGTGCCAGCAGAGCGACAGGGGAAGACGAGCAGTACTTC. This gives the protein CASRATGEDEQYF.

This clonotype was counted a few times. This chain links TRBV7-8 with TRBJ2-7; unclear D gene. This CDR3 is 13 amino acids long. With 5 bases removed from V and 4 bases from J, the gap between germline ends came to 12 bases. In germline, CDR1 is SGHVS, CDR2 FQNEAQ. In DNA, the CDR3 is TGTGCCAGCAGCCCCCTTACCCTTTACGAGCAGTACTTC. Translating gives CASSPLTLYEQYF. The full variable domain, completed using reference TRBV7-8 and TRBJ2-7, is GAGVSQSPRYKVAKRGQDVALRCDPISGHVSLFWYQQALGQGPEFLTYFQNEAQLDKSGLPSDRFFAERPEGSVSTLKIQRTQQEDSAVYLCASSPLTLYEQYFGPGTRLTVT.

This clonotype has ten or more counts. The V and J genes are TRBV24-1 and TRBJ2-5; D is perhaps TRBD2 (7 bases). V gave up 7 bases and J gave up 0 bases, with 14 bases separating them. The CDR3 is made up of 15 amino acids. Germline-derived CDR1 and CDR2 are KGHDR and SFDVKD. The CDR3 DNA reads TGTGCCACCAGACAGGGAGGGGGAGACCAAGAGACCCAGTACTTC. Its protein is CATRQGGGDQETQYF.

There are a few counts of this clonotype. This CDR3 is CASSLSTSGAYEQYF. The DNA of the CDR3 is TGTGCCAGCAGTTTAAGTACTAGCGGAGCCTACGAGCAGTACTTC. The rearrangement links TRBV28 to TRBJ2-7; 8 nucleotides match TRBD2. CDR1 and CDR2 (germline): MDHEN, SYDVKM. J gave up 2 bases and V 2 bases, and 5 bases lay outside the gene matches. This CDR3 contains 15 residues.

This clonotype has just a few counts. The rearrangement joins TRBV7-3 to TRBJ2-5; D is perhaps TRBD2 (6 bases). V shed 2 bases and J shed 5 bases, with 12 bases lying between them. In germline, CDR1 is SGHTA, CDR2 FQGTGA. The CDR3 totals 14 residues. In nucleotides, the CDR3 is TGTGCCAGCAGCTTAGCTCCTACTAGCGAGACCCAGTACTTC. Translating gives CASSLAPTSETQYF.

This clonotype was counted a few times. The chain joins TRBV5-1 to TRBJ2-2; D is undetermined. This CDR3 is built from 14 residues. The germline V gene encodes CDR1 SGHRS and CDR2 YFSETQ. V gave up 5 bases and J gave up 3 bases, with 11 bases separating them. The CDR3 bases are TGCGCCAGCAGTGTAGGGTCGGACACCGGGGAGCTGTTTTTT. Encoded protein: CASSVGSDTGELFF. The whole variable domain, remainder taken from reference TRBV5-1 and TRBJ2-2, is KAGVTQTPRYLIKTRGQQVTLSCSPISGHRSVSWYQQTPGQGLQFLFEYFSETQRNKGNFPGRFSGRQFSNSRSEMNVSTLELGDSALYLCASSVGSDTGELFFGEGSRLTVL.

This chain connects TRBV12-5 to TRBJ2-7, with D unresolved. Trimming shortened V by 0 bases and J by 2 bases, and 14 bases separated the two germline ends. Germline CDR1 is LGHNT and CDR2 is FRNRAP. This CDR3 is built from 16 residues. The CDR3 sequence: CASGLVIGSGPYEQYF. Written as DNA, the CDR3 is TGTGCTAGTGGTTTGGTGATCGGATCCGGTCCCTACGAGCAGTACTTC.

A few counts support this clonotype. J is TRBJ2-3 and V is TRBV5-1, with TRBD2 matching 13 bases. In germline, CDR1 is SGHRS, CDR2 YFSETQ. The junction had 7 bases not matched to a gene; V was cut back by 3 bases and J by 0 bases. The CDR3 extends over 18 amino acids. The CDR3 DNA is TGCGCCAGCAGCTGGAGGGGACTAGCGGGGACTAGCACAGATACGCAGTATTTT. As protein: CASSWRGLAGTSTDTQYF.

This clonotype appeared a few times. The J gene is TRBJ2-2, the V gene TRBV5-5; D is possibly TRBD2 (6 bases). The germline gives CDR1 SGHKS, CDR2 YYEKEE (reference sequence). The CDR3 sequence is 14 residues long. The V end lost 4 bases, the J end lost 4 bases, and 11 bases lay between the germline ends. In nucleotides, the CDR3 is TGTGCCAGCAGCCTGGAGGGGATCACCGGGGAGCTGTTTTTT. Encoded protein: CASSLEGITGELFF. The variable domain in full, with the rest retrieved from reference TRBV5-5 and TRBJ2-2, is DAGVTQSPTHLIKTRGQQVTLRCSPISGHKSVSWYQQVLGQGPQFIFQYYEKEERGRGNFPDRFSARQFPNYSSELNVNALLLGDSALYLCASSLEGITGELFFGEGSRLTVL.

The chain combines TRBV7-9 with TRBJ1-5; no clear D gene. Between the trimmed V and J ends, which lost 5 bases and 3 bases, there was a span of 8 bases. Germline V CDR1 and CDR2: SEHNR, FQNEAQ (reference sequence). This CDR3 has 13 amino acids. The CDR3 sequence is CASSADPNQPQHF. The DNA of the CDR3 is TGTGCCAGCAGCGCAGATCCCAATCAGCCCCAGCATTTT.